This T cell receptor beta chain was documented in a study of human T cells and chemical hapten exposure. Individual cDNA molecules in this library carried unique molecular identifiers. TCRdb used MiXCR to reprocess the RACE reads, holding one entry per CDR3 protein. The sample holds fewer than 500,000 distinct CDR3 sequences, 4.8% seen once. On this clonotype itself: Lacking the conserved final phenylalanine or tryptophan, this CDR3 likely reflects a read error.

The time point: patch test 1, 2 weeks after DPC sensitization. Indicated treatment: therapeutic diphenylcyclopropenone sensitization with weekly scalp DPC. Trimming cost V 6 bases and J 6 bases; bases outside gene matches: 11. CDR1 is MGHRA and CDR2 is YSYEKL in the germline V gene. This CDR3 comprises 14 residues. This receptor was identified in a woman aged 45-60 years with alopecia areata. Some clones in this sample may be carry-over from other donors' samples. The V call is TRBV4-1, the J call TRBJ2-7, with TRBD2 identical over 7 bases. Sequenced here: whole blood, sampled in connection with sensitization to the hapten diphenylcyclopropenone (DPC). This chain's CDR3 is CASRPGTTSSEQYL. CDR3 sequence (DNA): TGCGCCAGCAGACCCGGGACTACTTCGTCCGAGCAGTACCTC.